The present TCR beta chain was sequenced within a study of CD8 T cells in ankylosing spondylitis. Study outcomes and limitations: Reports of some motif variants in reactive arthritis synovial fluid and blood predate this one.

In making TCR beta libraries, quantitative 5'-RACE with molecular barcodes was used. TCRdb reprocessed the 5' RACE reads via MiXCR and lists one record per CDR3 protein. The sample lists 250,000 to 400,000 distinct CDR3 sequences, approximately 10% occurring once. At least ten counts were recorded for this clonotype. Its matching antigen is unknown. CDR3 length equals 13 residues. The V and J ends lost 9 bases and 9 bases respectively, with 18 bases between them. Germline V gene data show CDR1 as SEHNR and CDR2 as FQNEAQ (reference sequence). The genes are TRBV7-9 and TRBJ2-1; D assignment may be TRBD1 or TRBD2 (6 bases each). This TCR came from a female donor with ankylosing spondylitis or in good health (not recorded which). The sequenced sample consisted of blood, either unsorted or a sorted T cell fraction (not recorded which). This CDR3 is CASSRGTQPEQFF. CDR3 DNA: TGTGCCAGTTCAAGGGGGACTCAGCCTGAGCAGTTCTTC.